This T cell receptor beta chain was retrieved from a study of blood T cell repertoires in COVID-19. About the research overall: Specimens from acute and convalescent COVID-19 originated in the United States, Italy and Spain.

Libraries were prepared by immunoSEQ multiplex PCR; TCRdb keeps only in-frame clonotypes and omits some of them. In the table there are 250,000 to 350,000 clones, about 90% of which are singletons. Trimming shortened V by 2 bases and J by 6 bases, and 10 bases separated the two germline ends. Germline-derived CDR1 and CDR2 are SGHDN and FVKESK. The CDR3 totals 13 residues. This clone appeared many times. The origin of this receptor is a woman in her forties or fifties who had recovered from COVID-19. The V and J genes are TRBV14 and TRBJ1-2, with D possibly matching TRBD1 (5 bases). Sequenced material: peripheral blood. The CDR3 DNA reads TGTGCCAGCAGCCAATCAGGGATCCATGGCTACACCTTC. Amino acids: CASSQSGIHGYTF.